A single sample is the source of the 25 T cell receptor beta chains below, sequenced in a study of CD8+CD57+ T cells in acquired aplastic anemia. Genomic DNA served as template for TCR beta VDJ and CDR3 profiling. TCRdb fed the reads into MiXCR, producing one record per CDR3 protein. This table holds 250,000 to 350,000 distinct CDR3 sequences, roughly 53% found once. Patients picked for sequencing had shown CD8+CD57+ cell expansion detected by flow cytometry. What was sequenced was sorted CD4+, CD8+, or CD8+CD57+ T cells (not recorded which) from PBMCs. The receptors derive from a human donor with aplastic anemia.

This clonotype was recorded a few times. This chain joins TRBV3-1 and TRBJ1-1, with 8 bases lining up with TRBD1. This CDR3 has 16 amino acids. J gave up 5 bases and V 6 bases, and 14 bases lay outside the gene matches. Germline V lookup: CDR1 LGHDT, CDR2 YNNKEL (reference sequence). The CDR3 reads CASSDLSLRGRTEAFF. CDR3 nucleotide sequence: TGTGCCAGCAGTGACTTATCCCTCAGGGGGCGTACTGAAGCTTTCTTT.

This clonotype was seen more than once but under ten times. The chain joins TRBV5-4 to TRBJ2-3; weak D call: TRBD2 (6 bases). Germline V gene lookup returns CDR1 SGHNT and CDR2 YYREEE (reference sequence). The CDR3 length is 16 residues. V lost 0 bases to trimming and J lost 2 bases, with 13 bases between them. This chain's CDR3 is CASSLGGVRITDTQYF. CDR3 nucleotides: TGTGCCAGCAGCTTGGGCGGGGTCCGGATCACAGATACGCAGTATTTT.

The CDR3 region is CATSDPLQGYNEQFF. CDR3 in DNA: TGTGCCACCAGTGATCCATTACAGGGTTACAATGAGCAGTTCTTC. The chain has TRBV24-1 and TRBJ2-1; possible D gene TRBD1, 6 bases. The V end was cut by 3 bases, the J end by 4 bases, with 12 bases between. Germline lookup yields CDR1 KGHDR and CDR2 SFDVKD. This CDR3 has 15 residues.

The table lists this clonotype with a few counts. The CDR3 DNA reads as TGTGCGGGAGGAGGAAGGATGAACACTGAAGCTTTCTTT. Protein product: CAGGGRMNTEAFF. The V and J genes are TRBV7-2 and TRBJ1-1, with D uncertain. The CDR3 has 13 amino acids. From germline, CDR1 is SGHTA and CDR2 FQGNSA.

This clonotype was detected ten times or more. This chain connects TRBV29-1 to TRBJ1-2, with D perhaps TRBD1 (5 bases). The V gene lost 7 bases and the J gene lost 6 bases, with 12 bases spanning the gap. The CDR3 runs to 11 residues. CDR1 is SQVTM and CDR2 is ANQGSEA in the germline V gene. The CDR3 region is CSAKQEDGYTF. Here the CDR3 DNA reads TGCAGCGCAAAACAGGAAGATGGCTACACCTTC.

V and J are TRBV9 and TRBJ2-3; D may be TRBD2 (6 bases). The V gene lost 1 base and the J gene lost 6 bases, with 15 bases spanning the gap. There are 15 residues in the CDR3. The V gene's germline CDR1 is SGDLS and CDR2 YYNGEE. The CDR3 reads CASSVRDLGGDTQYF. The CDR3 DNA follows: TGTGCCAGCAGCGTAAGGGACTTAGGAGGGGATACGCAGTATTTT.

The chain combines TRBV25-1 with TRBJ2-1; the match to TRBD2 covers 9 bases. Trimming cost V 7 bases and J 6 bases; bases outside gene matches: 10. Germline V gives CDR1 MGHDK, CDR2 SYGVNS. The CDR3 has 15 residues. The CDR3 is CASTKPASGTNEQFF. The CDR3 DNA is TGTGCCAGCACTAAGCCGGCTAGCGGGACCAATGAGCAGTTCTTC.

Only one count was recorded for this clonotype. This chain links TRBV7-2 with TRBJ2-1; 9 bases are a match to TRBD1. Germline V CDR1 and CDR2: SGHTA, FQGNSA. The CDR3 loop spans 15 amino acids. The V gene end was trimmed by 5 bases and the J gene end by 4 bases; junction bases not matched to a gene: 6. Here the CDR3 reads CASSPTGGMYNEQFF. The CDR3 DNA follows: TGTGCCAGCAGCCCGACAGGGGGTATGTACAATGAGCAGTTCTTC.

This clonotype was counted a few times. The V call is TRBV7-2, the J call TRBJ2-5; 7 bases match TRBD1. Looked up from germline, CDR1 is SGHTA and CDR2 is FQGNSA. This CDR3 contains 15 residues. Germline trimming cut 5 bases from V and 2 bases from J; bases unmatched to any gene: 8. For the CDR3, the DNA is TGTGCCAGCAGCGCAACCGGGACAGCACAAGAGACCCAGTACTTC. Translation gives CASSATGTAQETQYF.

This clonotype has just one count. The chain joins TRBV5-4 to TRBJ2-7; the D is unclear. The germline V gene encodes CDR1 SGHNT and CDR2 YYREEE (reference sequence). This CDR3 comprises 13 residues. V dropped 2 bases and J dropped 3 bases, with 9 bases sitting between them. CDR3 in DNA: TGTGCCAGCAGCTTAGGCACAGTCTACGAGCAGTACTTC. Its translation: CASSLGTVYEQYF.

The genes are TRBV6-6 and TRBJ2-7, with 7 bases that match TRBD1. The CDR3 contains 14 residues. With V trimmed by 5 bases and J by 3 bases, 7 bases remained unmatched. From germline, CDR1 is MNHNY and CDR2 SVGAGI (reference sequence). The CDR3 DNA sequence: TGTGCCAGCAGTACCGGGACAGCAAACTACGAGCAGTACTTC. Its protein is CASSTGTANYEQYF.

This clonotype was seen more than once but under ten times. V gene TRBV7-9 combines with J gene TRBJ2-3, with D hard to call. V dropped 1 base and J dropped 1 base, with 6 bases sitting between them. Germline V lookup: CDR1 SEHNR, CDR2 FQNEAQ (reference sequence). The CDR3 has 14 residues. As DNA, the CDR3 is TGTGCCAGCAGCTTAGGAGAGGGCACAGATACGCAGTATTTT. Its translation is CASSLGEGTDTQYF.

The V gene is TRBV24-1, the J gene TRBJ2-3, with 12 bases fitting TRBD2. The CDR3 length is 14 residues. J was trimmed by 0 bases and V by 9 bases; bases with no gene match: 0. Germline CDR1 is KGHDR and CDR2 is SFDVKD. CDR3 DNA: TGTGCCACCGGGACTAGCGGGAGCACAGATACGCAGTATTTT. It translates to CATGTSGSTDTQYF.

The J gene is TRBJ2-3, the V gene TRBV25-1, with TRBD2 as a possible D gene (6 bases). The V gene's germline CDR1 is MGHDK and CDR2 SYGVNS. The CDR3 loop spans 18 amino acids. The ends were cut back, 8 bases at V and 0 bases at J, with 24 bases in the middle. CDR3 protein: CASLGTLGTGASTDTQYF. In DNA, the CDR3 is TGTGCCAGCCTCGGGACTCTGGGGACTGGTGCTAGCACAGATACGCAGTATTTT.

This clonotype came up many times. This chain links TRBV6-6 with TRBJ2-3; 15 nucleotides agree with TRBD2. The CDR3 has 15 residues. CDR1 and CDR2 from the germline V gene are MNHNY and SVGAGI (reference sequence). V lost 6 bases and J lost 6; bases outside the gene matches: 4. The CDR3 region has the DNA TGTGCCAGCAGAAGGACTAGCGGGAGGGGTGATACGCAGTATTTT. This translates into CASRRTSGRGDTQYF.

This rearrangement joins TRBV29-1 to TRBJ1-1; D unresolved. V was trimmed by 4 bases and J by 4 bases, leaving 10 bases between them. Germline lookup yields CDR1 SQVTM and CDR2 ANQGSEA. The CDR3 is 12 residues long. The CDR3 DNA is TGCAGCGTTGGACTTAGGAGCACTGAAGCTTTCTTT. Translated, it gives CSVGLRSTEAFF.

The sample holds a few counts of this clonotype. The V call is TRBV7-9, the J call TRBJ1-6; perhaps TRBD1 as D (6 bases). CDR1 is SEHNR, CDR2 FQNEAQ, per germline (reference sequence). This CDR3 region has 16 residues. The ends were cut back, 5 bases at V and 9 bases at J, with 20 bases in the middle. The CDR3 nucleotides read TGTGCCAGCAGCGAGGGGGTGGAAGTTTATGGTTCACCCCTCCACTTT. This translates into CASSEGVEVYGSPLHF.

The chain employs TRBV2 and TRBJ1-4; 8 nucleotides match TRBD1. V lost 4 bases, J lost 8 bases, and 9 bases stayed unmatched. There are 15 residues in the CDR3. Germline V CDR1 and CDR2: SNHLY, FYNNEI. The chain's CDR3 is CASSVLRDRKEKLFF. The CDR3 region has the DNA TGTGCCAGCAGTGTACTGCGGGACAGGAAGGAAAAACTGTTTTTT.

In its sample, this clonotype was seen many times. V is TRBV5-1 and J is TRBJ2-3; D remains unclear. V lost 3 bases to trimming and J lost 3 bases, with 17 bases between them. The CDR3 totals 16 residues. CDR1 and CDR2 (germline): SGHRS, YFSETQ. CDR3 protein: CASSSSGTLRTDTQYF. CDR3 DNA sequence: TGCGCCAGCAGCTCCTCGGGTACTTTGCGGACAGATACGCAGTATTTT.

This clonotype appeared once. The V and J genes are TRBV7-3 and TRBJ2-4; tentatively, D is TRBD1 or TRBD2 (5 bases each). The DNA end favors TRBJ2-7, so the J call may be wrong. Germline assignment: CDR1 SGHTA and CDR2 FQGTGA. This CDR3 is built from 15 residues. The DNA of the CDR3 is TGTGCCAGCAGCGTAGCCGGGACGGGCTCCTACGAGCAGTACTTC. It translates to CASSVAGTGSYEQYF.

This clonotype was observed at least ten times. This chain joins TRBV29-1 and TRBJ1-5; D possibly corresponds to TRBD1 (5 bases). Germline lookup yields CDR1 SQVTM and CDR2 ANQGSEA. CDR3 length equals 13 residues. Trimming took off 4 bases at V and 3 bases at J, with 10 bases between the two ends. The CDR3 DNA follows: TGCAGCGTTGCTTGGGGGGTCAATCAGCCCCAGCATTTT. Protein product: CSVAWGVNQPQHF.

Comments on this clonotype: A much bigger clone sits one base away, suggesting this may be a read error. The chain recombines TRBV5-1 with TRBJ1-4; D remains ambiguous. Germline CDR1 SGHRS, CDR2 YFSETQ. CDR3 length equals 18 residues. The CDR3 DNA follows: TGCGCCAGCAGCTTGTCCTCCCCCGAGAGGGTCCCTAATGAAAGACTGTTTTTT. This codes for CASSLSSPERVPNERLFF.

This clonotype was detected only a few times. The gene calls are TRBV4-2 and TRBJ2-1; 7 bases fit TRBD2. Germline assignment: CDR1 LGHNA and CDR2 YNFKEQ. The CDR3 sequence is 15 residues long. V shed 1 base, J shed 2 bases, and the junction held 2 bases outside the gene matches. Written as DNA, the CDR3 is TGTGCCAGCAGCCAAGCCCTAGCGGCCTACAATGAGCAGTTCTTC. Translated, it gives CASSQALAAYNEQFF.

The gene calls are TRBV7-6 and TRBJ2-7; 10 bases are a match to TRBD2. This CDR3 spans 14 amino acids. The germline V gene has CDR1 SGHVS and CDR2 FNYEAQ. With V trimmed by 5 bases and J by 4 bases, 5 bases remained unmatched. The CDR3 region has the DNA TGTGCCAGCAGCCAGGATAGCGGGGGGTACGAGCAGTACTTC. It codes for CASSQDSGGYEQYF.

This clonotype was seen repeatedly, ten times or more. J is TRBJ2-5 and V is TRBV5-1; D remains unclear. Germline CDR1 and CDR2: SGHRS and YFSETQ. The V end lost 0 bases, the J end lost 4 bases, and 7 bases lay between the germline ends. This CDR3 contains 13 residues. CDR3 sequence reads: CASSLVMGETQYF. CDR3 sequence (DNA): TGCGCCAGCAGCTTGGTGATGGGAGAGACCCAGTACTTC. Complete variable domain (other parts from reference TRBV5-1 and TRBJ2-5): KAGVTQTPRYLIKTRGQQVTLSCSPISGHRSVSWYQQTPGQGLQFLFEYFSETQRNKGNFPGRFSGRQFSNSRSEMNVSTLELGDSALYLCASSLVMGETQYFGPGTRLLVL.